The clone carrying this TCR beta chain was picked up a small number of times. The sample has other DNA sequences that encode this CDR3 too. This sample stems from a study of metastatic and nonmetastatic thyroid tumors. Study in general: Repertoires were compared across blood and tumor or nodule tissue from malignant and benign thyroid patients.

Ahead of thyroid surgery, no patient had received treatment of any kind. Germline lookup yields CDR1 SGHAT and CDR2 FQDESV (reference sequence). J gave up 1 base and V 5 bases, and 6 bases lay outside the gene matches. The CDR3 totals 15 residues. TCRdb re-called clones via MiXCR from the PCR reads. The sample holds roughly 10,000 clones, more than 35% seen once. The sequenced material came from tumor tissue. The TCR was taken from a female donor with papillary thyroid cancer or a benign thyroid nodule (not recorded which). Some clones in this sample may be carry-over from other donors' samples. The chain links TRBV11-1 to TRBJ2-3, with TRBD1 matching 7 bases. The CDR3 bases are TGTGCCAGCAGCGGCAGGGGGTTTCGCACAGATACGCAGTATTTT. Translation: CASSGRGFRTDTQYF.